The following is a T cell receptor beta chain sequence with its context. The antigen is not known. V gave up 3 bases and J gave up 6 bases, with 16 bases separating them. The CDR3 is 14 residues long. Germline V gene data show CDR1 as SGHKS and CDR2 as YYEKEE (reference sequence). Only in-frame clones appear in the TCRdb table, and some are missing; sequencing was by immunoSEQ multiplex PCR. The sample lists roughly 70,000 clones; over 95% were seen once. The entry originates in a study of cytomegalovirus exposure and HLA in healthy donors. Study-wide findings and caveats: Per published reports, the classifier diagnosed cytomegalovirus status with high specificity and sensitivity.

The rearrangement joins TRBV5-5 to TRBJ2-7; TRBD1 is a possible D gene (6 bases). Sequenced: PBMCs. This receptor was identified in a man in his late teens or twenties in good health and CMV-seronegative. Here the CDR3 DNA reads TGTGCCAGCAGCTCCCGTGGGGGCGCGTTCGAGCAGTACTTC. Its translation: CASSSRGGAFEQYF.